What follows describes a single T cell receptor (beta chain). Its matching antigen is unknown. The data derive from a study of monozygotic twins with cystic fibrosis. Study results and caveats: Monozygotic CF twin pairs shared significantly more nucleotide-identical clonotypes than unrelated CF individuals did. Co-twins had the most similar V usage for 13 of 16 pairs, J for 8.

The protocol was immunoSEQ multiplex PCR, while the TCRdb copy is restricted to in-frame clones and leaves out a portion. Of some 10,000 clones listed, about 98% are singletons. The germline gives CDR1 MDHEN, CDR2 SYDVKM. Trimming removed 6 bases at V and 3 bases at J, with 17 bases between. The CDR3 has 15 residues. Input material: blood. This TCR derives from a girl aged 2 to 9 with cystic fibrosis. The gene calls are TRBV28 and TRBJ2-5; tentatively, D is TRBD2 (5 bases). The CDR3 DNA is TGTGCCAGCAGCAGCAGAGGAGCGGTCGAAGAGACCCAGTACTTC. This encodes CASSSRGAVEETQYF.